The clone carrying this T cell receptor beta chain was detected many times. The target antigen is unknown. The entry originates in a study of blood T cells in healthy people across ages. Study overall: Per every two T cells, about one barcoded beta molecule was captured by template switching. General observations from the study: Unsorted PBMC material precluded a definitive naive versus antigen-experienced comparison.

Trimming removed 5 bases from V and 6 bases from J, with 23 bases in between. The CDR3 has 17 amino acids. The germline V gene has CDR1 SGHTA and CDR2 FQGNSA. PCR was performed a second time for roughly 7 to 12 cycles using a sample-barcoded 5' primer and a J-beta primer mix. Each sample yielded at least 3 million CDR3-containing paired-end reads. TCRdb re-called the 5' RACE reads with MiXCR, one entry per CDR3 protein. The profile shows around 1.7 million distinct CDR3 sequences, 28% of them singletons. Sequenced input: blood. This clonotype was sampled from a young woman in good health. This chain uses TRBV7-2 with TRBJ2-1, with D possibly matching TRBD2 (5 bases). DNA of the CDR3: TGTGCCAGCAGCGACCGGCCTAGGACTTCAATCAGCAATGAGCAGTTCTTC. It encodes CASSDRPRTSISNEQFF.